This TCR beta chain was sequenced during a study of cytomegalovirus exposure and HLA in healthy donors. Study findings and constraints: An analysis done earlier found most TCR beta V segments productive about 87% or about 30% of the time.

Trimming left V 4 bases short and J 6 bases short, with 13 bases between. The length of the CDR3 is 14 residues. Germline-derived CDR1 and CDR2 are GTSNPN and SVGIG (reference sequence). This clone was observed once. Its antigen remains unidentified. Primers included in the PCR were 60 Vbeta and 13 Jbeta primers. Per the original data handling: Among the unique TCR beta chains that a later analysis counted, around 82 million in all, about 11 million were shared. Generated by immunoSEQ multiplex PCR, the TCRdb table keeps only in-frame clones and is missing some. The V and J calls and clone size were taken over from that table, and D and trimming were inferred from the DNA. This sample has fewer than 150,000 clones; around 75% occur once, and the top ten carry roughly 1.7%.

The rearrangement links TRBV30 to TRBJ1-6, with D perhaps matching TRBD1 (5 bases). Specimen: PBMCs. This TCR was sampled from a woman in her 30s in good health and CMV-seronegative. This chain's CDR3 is CAWTPDDSNSPLHF. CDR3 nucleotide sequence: TGTGCCTGGACTCCGGACGACAGTAATTCACCCCTCCACTTT.